A single sample is the source of the 25 T cell receptor beta chains below, sequenced in a study of blood T cell repertoires in COVID-19. Method: immunoSEQ multiplex PCR; TCRdb's copy keeps in-frame clones and lacks some. The sample shows approximately 93,000 clones, 80% to 90% of them seen only once. The sample was peripheral blood. The receptors were sampled from a man aged 45-60 years with active or convalescent COVID-19.

This chain joins TRBV5-5 and TRBJ1-1; TRBD1 might be the D (6 bases). The CDR3 totals 14 residues. CDR1 is SGHKS and CDR2 is YYEKEE in the germline V gene (reference sequence). V gave up 4 bases and J gave up 7 bases, with 17 bases separating them. This CDR3 is CASSPDGRGYEAFF. CDR3 sequence (DNA): TGTGCCAGCAGCCCGGACGGCAGGGGCTATGAAGCTTTCTTT.

The rearrangement joins TRBV10-1 to TRBJ2-3; the match to TRBD1 covers 11 bases. The CDR3 totals 16 residues. The V gene end was trimmed by 3 bases and the J gene end by 4 bases; junction bases not matched to a gene: 6. Per germline, CDR1 WNHNN and CDR2 SYGVQD (reference sequence). The CDR3 region has the DNA TGCGCCAGCAGTGATCCCGCGGGACAGGGGGCAGATACGCAGTATTTT. As protein: CASSDPAGQGADTQYF.

The rearrangement uses TRBV11-2 and TRBJ2-1; D is uncertain. V was clipped by 5 bases and J by 3 bases, with 5 bases between them. The CDR3 is made up of 12 amino acids. Germline V gene lookup returns CDR1 SGHAT and CDR2 FQNNGV. CDR3 residues: CASSPRYNEQFF. The CDR3 nucleotides are TGTGCCAGCAGCCCGCGCTACAATGAGCAGTTCTTC.

This clone was observed a few times. The genes are TRBV30 and TRBJ2-3, with 11 bases fitting TRBD2. CDR3 length equals 15 residues. Germline V gene lookup returns CDR1 GTSNPN and CDR2 SVGIG (reference sequence). V shed 3 bases, J shed 2 bases, and the junction held 4 bases outside the gene matches. Here the CDR3 DNA reads TGTGCCTGGAGCCATAGCGGGAGGGCCACAGATACGCAGTATTTT. Its protein is CAWSHSGRATDTQYF.

The CDR3 DNA is TGTGCCAGCACCAGGGACAACATGAACACCGGGGAGCTGTTTTTT. Translation gives CASTRDNMNTGELFF. J is TRBJ2-2 and V is TRBV28; TRBD1 might be the D (6 bases). The germline V and J ends were trimmed by 7 bases and 1 base, with 13 bases remaining between them. The CDR3 sequence is 15 residues long. Germline CDR1 and CDR2: MDHEN and SYDVKM. Drawing the rest from reference TRBV28 and TRBJ2-2, the complete variable domain is DVKVTQSSRYLVKRTGEKVFLECVQDMDHENMFWYRQDPGLGLRLIYFSYDVKMKEKGDIPEGYSVSREKKERFSLILESASTNQTSMYLCASTRDNMNTGELFFGEGSRLTVL.

This chain joins TRBV15 and TRBJ2-1, with D tentatively TRBD1 (6 bases). This CDR3 comprises 14 residues. CDR1 and CDR2 (germline): LNHNV, YYDKDF (reference sequence). V was clipped by 9 bases and J by 3 bases, with 15 bases between them. CDR3 protein: CATEKTGFYNEQFF. The CDR3 nucleotides read TGTGCCACAGAGAAGACAGGCTTCTACAATGAGCAGTTCTTC.

This chain uses TRBV7-2 with TRBJ1-3, with D uncertain. There are 13 residues in the CDR3. V was shortened by 5 bases and J by 10 bases, with 15 bases between the two germline ends. Germline CDR1 is SGHTA and CDR2 is FQGNSA. The chain's CDR3 is CASSAEVGRTIYF. The CDR3 DNA sequence: TGTGCCAGCAGCGCCGAGGTAGGAAGGACCATATATTTT.

This clone turned up a few times. CDR3 DNA: TGTGCCAGAAGCCCCTACAGGCGCCCGTTTACCAATCAGCCCCAGCATTTT. Amino acid sequence: CARSPYRRPFTNQPQHF. V is TRBV5-3 and J is TRBJ1-5; D might be TRBD1 (5 bases). TRBV5-3 is annotated as an ORF whose role is uncertain. V lost 4 bases and J lost 3, with 20 bases in between. The CDR3 runs 17 residues.

This clone was counted a single time. The chain joins TRBV25-1 to TRBJ1-6, with 9 nucleotides matching TRBD1. Losses at the gene ends were 6 bases for V and 6 bases for J; bases not matched to a gene: 6. This CDR3 contains 15 residues. The V gene's germline CDR1 is MGHDK and CDR2 SYGVNS. The CDR3 loop is CASREGQGINSPLHF. As DNA, the CDR3 is TGTGCCAGCAGGGAAGGACAGGGGATTAATTCACCCCTCCACTTT.

CDR3 DNA: TGTGCCACCAGTGATTTAGGAGGACAGAGCGGGAGGGCCAGGTCCTACGAGCAGTACTTC. It yields the protein CATSDLGGQSGRARSYEQYF. The chain employs TRBV24-1 and TRBJ2-7; 10 nucleotides align to TRBD2. Germline assignment: CDR1 KGHDR and CDR2 SFDVKD. This CDR3 spans 20 amino acids. With 1 base clipped from V and 1 base from J, the junction kept 15 bases outside the gene matches.

The chain couples TRBV29-1 to TRBJ1-4; perhaps TRBD1 as D (6 bases). Deletions cut 6 bases from V and 5 bases from J, with 10 bases between. This CDR3 region has 12 residues. Germline lookup yields CDR1 SQVTM and CDR2 ANQGSEA. CDR3 in DNA: TGCAGCGTGGGACACGGGAATGAAAAACTGTTTTTT. It is translated as CSVGHGNEKLFF.

This chain connects TRBV5-6 to TRBJ2-5; D is undetermined. There are 14 residues in the CDR3. CDR1 is SGHDT, CDR2 YYEEEE, per germline. Trimming stripped 1 base from V and 4 bases from J, with 11 bases between. This CDR3 reads CASSLIAEGETQYF. The CDR3 DNA follows: TGTGCCAGCAGCTTGATAGCAGAAGGAGAGACCCAGTACTTC.

V usage is TRBV5-1 and J usage is TRBJ1-2, with 7 bases matching TRBD1. The V segment lost 0 bases and the J segment 7 bases; nucleotides outside the gene matches: 6. The CDR3 totals 14 residues. The germline gives CDR1 SGHRS, CDR2 YFSETQ. CDR3 nucleotide sequence: TGCGCCAGCAGCTTGGGACAGGGCGGTTTTGGCTACACCTTC. Encoded protein: CASSLGQGGFGYTF.

The rearrangement uses TRBV28 and TRBJ1-1; D not resolved. The CDR3 is 16 amino acids. Trimming pared 3 bases from V and 3 bases from J, leaving 17 bases between. Germline loops: CDR1 MDHEN, CDR2 SYDVKM. The CDR3 DNA follows: TGTGCCAGCAGTTTCAACAGACGGGGTTGGGACACTGAAGCTTTCTTT. Translating it yields CASSFNRRGWDTEAFF.

The gene calls are TRBV10-3 and TRBJ2-1, with D maybe TRBD2 (6 bases). This CDR3 has 13 amino acids. Trimming left V 3 bases short and J 8 bases short, with 11 bases between. Germline V gene sequence: CDR1 ENHRY, CDR2 SYGVKD. The CDR3 region has the DNA TGTGCCATCAGTGATCATGGAGGGGATGAGCAGTTCTTC. Its protein is CAISDHGGDEQFF.

CDR3 protein: CAWNGGGFNTEAFF. DNA of the CDR3: TGTGCCTGGAACGGCGGGGGGTTTAACACTGAAGCTTTCTTT. The chain links TRBV30 to TRBJ1-1; a possible D gene is TRBD1 (5 bases). CDR3 length equals 14 residues. Per the germline V gene, CDR1 is GTSNPN and CDR2 is SVGIG (reference sequence). Trimming cost V 4 bases and J 2 bases, with 14 bases left between them. The full variable domain, with the rest looked up from reference TRBV30 and TRBJ1-1, is SQTIHQWPATLVQPVGSPLSLECTVEGTSNPNLYWYRQAAGRGLQLLFYSVGIGQISSEVPQNLSASRPQDRQFILSSKKLLLSDSGFYLCAWNGGGFNTEAFFGQGTRLTVV.

The chain has TRBV7-2 and TRBJ1-2; a possible D gene is TRBD1 (6 bases). The length of the CDR3 is 13 residues. Germline assignment: CDR1 SGHTA and CDR2 FQGNSA. V was pared by 5 bases and J by 4 bases, with 11 bases between. CDR3 DNA sequence: TGTGCCAGCAGCGCGGCAGGGGCCTATGGCTACACCTTC. This codes for CASSAAGAYGYTF.

This clone has just a few counts. The genes are TRBV5-1 and TRBJ2-7; possible D gene TRBD1, 5 bases. Germline values: CDR1 SGHRS, CDR2 YFSETQ. The CDR3 consists of 14 residues. The V and J ends lost 1 base and 5 bases respectively, with 13 bases between them. CDR3 protein: CASSLSRPRDEQYF. CDR3 nucleotides: TGCGCCAGCAGCTTGTCACGTCCCAGGGACGAGCAGTACTTC.

The chain is built from TRBV23-1 and TRBJ2-7; 8 bases are shared with TRBD1. TRBV23-1 is treated as an ORF (open reading frame) with a function not yet certain. CDR3 length: 15 residues. V was clipped by 7 bases and J by 5 bases; unmatched bases: 13. The chain's CDR3 is CASTRVRQGADEQYF. DNA for the CDR3: TGCGCCAGCACCAGGGTTCGTCAGGGGGCGGACGAGCAGTACTTC.

J is TRBJ2-7 and V is TRBV7-2; TRBD1 aligns across 7 bases. Trimming took 1 base from V and 3 from J; bases not matched to a gene: 3. The CDR3 has 14 amino acids. Germline CDR1 and CDR2: SGHTA and FQGNSA. The CDR3 protein is CASSLGTGVYEQYF. CDR3 bases: TGTGCCAGCAGCTTAGGAACAGGGGTCTACGAGCAGTACTTC.

V and J are TRBV4-1 and TRBJ2-5, with 11 bases aligning to TRBD2. The germline CDR1 and CDR2 sequences are MGHRA and YSYEKL. The V gene end was trimmed by 3 bases and the J gene end by 5 bases; junction bases not matched to a gene: 23. The CDR3 totals 21 residues. DNA for the CDR3: TGCGCCAGCAGCCATGTGGACATTACTATGGGACTAGCGGCCGGGGGGGAGACCCAGTACTTC. Translated, it gives CASSHVDITMGLAAGGETQYF.

The CDR3 DNA sequence: TGTGCCAGCAGTTTAGTTGCGGGAGATGGGACAGATACGCAGTATTTT. It specifies CASSLVAGDGTDTQYF. V gene TRBV28 combines with J gene TRBJ2-3; 7 bases match TRBD2. Germline V CDR1 and CDR2: MDHEN, SYDVKM. The CDR3 totals 16 residues. V trimming: 2 bases; J trimming: 3 bases; junction bases outside the gene matches: 8.

The V call is TRBV5-1, the J call TRBJ2-7, with D perhaps matching TRBD2 (5 bases). The CDR3 loop spans 16 amino acids. Germline CDR1 and CDR2: SGHRS and YFSETQ. V was clipped by 0 bases and J by 2 bases, with 15 bases between them. The CDR3 protein is CASSLAEGPKTYEQYF. CDR3 DNA: TGCGCCAGCAGCTTGGCTGAGGGTCCAAAAACCTACGAGCAGTACTTC. Full variable domain (missing parts from reference TRBV5-1 and TRBJ2-7): KAGVTQTPRYLIKTRGQQVTLSCSPISGHRSVSWYQQTPGQGLQFLFEYFSETQRNKGNFPGRFSGRQFSNSRSEMNVSTLELGDSALYLCASSLAEGPKTYEQYFGPGTRLTVT.

This rearrangement joins TRBV7-2 to TRBJ2-1; tentative D call: TRBD1 (6 bases). The germline gives CDR1 SGHTA, CDR2 FQGNSA. CDR3 length: 14 residues. V was shortened by 1 base and J by 4 bases, with 8 bases between the two germline ends. In nucleotides, the CDR3 is TGTGCCAGCAGCTTAGTCCAGGGGTACAATGAGCAGTTCTTC. Encoded protein: CASSLVQGYNEQFF. Based on the CDR3 plus reference TRBV7-2 and TRBJ2-1, the full variable domain is GAGVSQSPSNKVTEKGKDVELRCDPISGHTALYWYRQSLGQGLEFLIYFQGNSAPDKSGLPSDRFSAERTGGSVSTLTIQRTQQEDSAVYLCASSLVQGYNEQFFGPGTRLTVL.

V usage is TRBV5-1 and J usage is TRBJ2-1; D uncertain. CDR3 length: 15 residues. Germline loops: CDR1 SGHRS, CDR2 YFSETQ. The ends were cut back, 4 bases at V and 0 bases at J, with 11 bases in the middle. CDR3 DNA: TGCGCCAGCAGCCCCGTTCCCAGCTCCTACAATGAGCAGTTCTTC. This gives the protein CASSPVPSSYNEQFF. Supplemented by reference TRBV5-1 and TRBJ2-1, the full variable domain reads KAGVTQTPRYLIKTRGQQVTLSCSPISGHRSVSWYQQTPGQGLQFLFEYFSETQRNKGNFPGRFSGRQFSNSRSEMNVSTLELGDSALYLCASSPVPSSYNEQFFGPGTRLTVL.